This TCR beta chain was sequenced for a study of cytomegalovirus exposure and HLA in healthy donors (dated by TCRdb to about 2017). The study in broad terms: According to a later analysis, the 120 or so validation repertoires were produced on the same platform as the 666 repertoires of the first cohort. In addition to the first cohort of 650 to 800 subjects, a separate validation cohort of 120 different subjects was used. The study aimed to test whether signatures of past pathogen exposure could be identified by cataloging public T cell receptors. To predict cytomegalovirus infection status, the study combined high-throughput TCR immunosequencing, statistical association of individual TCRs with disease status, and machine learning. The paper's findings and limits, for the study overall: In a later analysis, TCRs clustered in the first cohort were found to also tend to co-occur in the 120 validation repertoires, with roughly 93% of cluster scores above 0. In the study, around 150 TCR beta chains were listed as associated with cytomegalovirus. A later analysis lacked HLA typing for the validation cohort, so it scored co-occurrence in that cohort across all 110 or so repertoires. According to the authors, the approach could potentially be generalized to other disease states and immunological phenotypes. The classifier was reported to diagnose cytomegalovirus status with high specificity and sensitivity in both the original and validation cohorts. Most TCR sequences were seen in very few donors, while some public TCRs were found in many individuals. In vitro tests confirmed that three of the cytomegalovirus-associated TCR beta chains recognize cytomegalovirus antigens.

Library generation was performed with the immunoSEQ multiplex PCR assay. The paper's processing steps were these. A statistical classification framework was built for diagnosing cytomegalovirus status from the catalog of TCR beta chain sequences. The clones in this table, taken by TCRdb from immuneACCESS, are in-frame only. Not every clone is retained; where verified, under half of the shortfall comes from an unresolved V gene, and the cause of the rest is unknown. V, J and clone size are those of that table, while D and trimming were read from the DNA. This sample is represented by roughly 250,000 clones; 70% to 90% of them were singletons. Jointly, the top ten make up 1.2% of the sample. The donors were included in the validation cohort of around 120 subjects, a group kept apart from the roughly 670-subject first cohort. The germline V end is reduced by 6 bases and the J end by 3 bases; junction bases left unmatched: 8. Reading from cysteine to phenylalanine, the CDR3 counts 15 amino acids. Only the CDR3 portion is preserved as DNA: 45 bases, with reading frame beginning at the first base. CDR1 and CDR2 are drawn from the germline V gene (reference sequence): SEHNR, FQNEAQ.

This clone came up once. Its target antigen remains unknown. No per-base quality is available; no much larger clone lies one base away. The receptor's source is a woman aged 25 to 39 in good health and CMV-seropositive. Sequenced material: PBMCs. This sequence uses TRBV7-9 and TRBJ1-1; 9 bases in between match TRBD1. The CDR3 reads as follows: CASRPPTGGDTEAFF. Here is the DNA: TGTGCCAGCAGGCCCCCGACAGGGGGTGACACTGAAGCTTTCTTT.